Listed below are T cell receptor beta chains from one sample, sequenced in a study of T cell responses to AZD1222 COVID-19 vaccine. Assay used: immunoSEQ multiplex PCR; TCRdb lists only in-frame clones, some missing. The sample yields tens of thousands of clones, about four fifths seen once. The sample consisted of peripheral blood, taken 28 days after the second AZD1222 dose. Receptor source: an adult who received the AZD1222 COVID-19 vaccine. Each CDR3 is given with its conserved first and last residue. Fields, in order: clone size, J gene, D gene, V gene, CDR3 DNA, CDR3 protein. The D gene is left open where the match is weak. Expanded clones are given a class, and other clones once, few, many or no size at all.

NA,TRBJ1-6,TRBD1,TRBV4-2,TGTGCCAGCAGCCAGGGGACAGGGACCAATTCACCCCTCCACTTT,CASSQGTGTNSPLHF
once,TRBJ2-7,TRBD1,TRBV6-6,TGTGCCAGCAGTTACCTGGGACAGTTGAGCTCCTACGAGCAGTACTTC,CASSYLGQLSSYEQYF
few,TRBJ1-3,NA,TRBV19,TGTGCCAGTAGTGGACAGCACTCTGGAAACACCATATATTTT,CASSGQHSGNTIYF
few,TRBJ2-2,TRBD2,TRBV3-1/TRBV3-2,TGTGCCAGCAGCCAAGAGTGGGGGAGGGCGACCGGGGAGCTGTTTTTT,CASSQEWGRATGELFF
NA,TRBJ1-1,TRBD1,TRBV24-1,TGTGCCACCAGCCTAGTCGACAGGGAACTGAACACTGAAGCTTTCTTT,CATSLVDRELNTEAFF
NA,TRBJ2-6,NA,TRBV5-8,TGTGCCAGCAGCTTCGGCGGCTACTCTGGGGCCAACGTCCTGACTTTC,CASSFGGYSGANVLTF
once,TRBJ1-3,NA,TRBV5-1,TGCGCCAGCAGCTTGGCCGGGGACACTGGAAACACCATATATTTT,CASSLAGDTGNTIYF
NA,TRBJ2-5,NA,TRBV7-2,TGTGCCAGCAGCTCCCGCAAGACAGGAGACTACCAAGAGACCCAGTACTTC,CASSSRKTGDYQETQYF
NA,TRBJ1-2,NA,TRBV5-1,TGCGCCAGCAGCTTGGAACGGGGATTCTATGGCTACACCTTC,CASSLERGFYGYTF
NA,TRBJ2-7,TRBD2,TRBV4-1,TGCGCCAGCAGCCAAGTACCAGCGGGGCGAACCTACGAGCAGTACTTC,CASSQVPAGRTYEQYF
NA,TRBJ1-2,NA,TRBV4-2,TGTGCCAGCAGCCAAGTTTCGGTAATGGGACATGGCTACACCTTC,CASSQVSVMGHGYTF
NA,TRBJ2-1,TRBD2,TRBV28,TGTGCCAGCACCCAACCCACCGGGACTAGCGGGAGACGGCAGTTCTTC,CASTQPTGTSGRRQFF
NA,TRBJ2-1,NA,TRBV12-3/TRBV12-4,TGTGCCAGCAGTTTAGAGGTAGAGCAGTTCTTC,CASSLEVEQFF
NA,TRBJ2-7,NA,TRBV5-1,TGCGCCAGCAGCTTGGCCCCAACCGGCGAGCAGTACTTC,CASSLAPTGEQYF
NA,TRBJ2-1,TRBD1,TRBV7-2,TGTGCCAGCAGCACCGCCGGGACAGGGTCCTACAATGAGCAGTTCTTC,CASSTAGTGSYNEQFF
once,TRBJ1-1,NA,TRBV6-2/TRBV6-3,TGTGCCAGCAGTTATCTCCCAGGTCTTACTATGAACACTGAAGCTTTCTTT,CASSYLPGLTMNTEAFF
NA,TRBJ2-2,TRBD1,TRBV9,TGTGCCAGCAGCGTAGAAGGAAACAGGGGGCTGCCCGGGGAGCTGTTTTTT,CASSVEGNRGLPGELFF
NA,TRBJ1-3,NA,TRBV14,TGTGCCAGCAGCCGCACGATCTGGGAGGCTGGAAACACCATATATTTT,CASSRTIWEAGNTIYF
NA,TRBJ2-7,TRBD1,TRBV3-1/TRBV3-2,TGTGCCAGCAGCCAAGTAGGGACAGGGCCCTACGAGCAGTACTTC,CASSQVGTGPYEQYF
NA,TRBJ2-3,NA,TRBV27,TGTGCCAGCAGTCCCATGGGTGGTAGCCTTGGCACAGATACGCAGTATTTT,CASSPMGGSLGTDTQYF
NA,TRBJ2-5,NA,TRBV9,TGTGCCAGCAGCGTCTTCCGGGACACTGGCCAAGAGACCCAGTACTTC,CASSVFRDTGQETQYF
NA,TRBJ2-2,NA,TRBV11-2,TGTGCCAGCAGCTTAGGGTCTTCAGGGAGTCGAACCGGGGAGCTGTTTTTT,CASSLGSSGSRTGELFF
NA,TRBJ1-2,NA,TRBV6-5,TGTGCCAGCAGTCACGACGTGAACTATGGCTACACCTTC,CASSHDVNYGYTF
NA,TRBJ1-4,NA,TRBV19,TGTGCCAGTAGCACAGCGAGAAATGAAAAACTGTTTTTT,CASSTARNEKLFF